The source of this T cell receptor (beta chain) is a study of CD8+CD57+ T cells in acquired aplastic anemia. Overall study findings and caveats: CD8+ Simpson's diversity in patients was not significantly different from that in controls.

Genomic DNA was employed as the template in profiling TCR beta VDJ and CDR3. A single record per CDR3 protein comes from TCRdb applying MiXCR to the reads. The data hold around 180,000 distinct CDR3 sequences, with over 40% observed a single time. There are many counts of this clonotype. No antigen is known for it. The CDR3 totals 15 residues. V dropped 6 bases and J dropped 0 bases, with 15 bases sitting between them. Germline V gene sequence: CDR1 DFQATT, CDR2 SNEGSKA (reference sequence). By flow cytometry, patients selected for sequencing had shown an expansion of CD8+CD57+ cells. The TCR originated in a human donor with aplastic anemia. The chain employs TRBV20-1 and TRBJ1-5, with D possibly TRBD1 on 5 matching bases. Sequencing was done on a sample of sorted CD4+, CD8+, or CD8+CD57+ T cells (not recorded which) from PBMCs. CDR3 amino acids: CSAVGYRLSNQPQHF. DNA for the CDR3: TGCAGTGCCGTGGGATACAGGCTTAGCAATCAGCCCCAGCATTTT.